This T cell receptor (beta chain) was sequenced in a study of OX40 agonist ivuxolimab in advanced cancers. At the level of the study: Three patients had partial responses: one hepatocellular carcinoma, two cutaneous melanoma.

Findings and caveats of the study: Circulating CD4+ and CD8+ T cells showed clonal expansion by week 6 at 0.1 to 3.0 mg/kg. Compared with others, partial responders at 0.1-3.0 mg/kg displayed clonal expansion among the lowest.

Germline CDR1 is WNHNN and CDR2 is SYGVQD (reference sequence). The CDR3 runs to 14 residues. Trimming took off 1 base at V and 8 bases at J, with 12 bases between the two ends. As regards this clone: The antigen remains undetermined.

TCRdb's copy holds only in-frame clones and misses some; the assay was immunoSEQ multiplex PCR. The table records about 45,000 clones, around 92% of them present only once. The material sequenced was CD4+ or CD8+ T cells sorted from blood, taken in a trial of the OX40 agonist ivuxolimab. This chain joins TRBV10-1 and TRBJ2-1; the D is unclear. The source of this sequence is an adult with an advanced solid tumor such as melanoma, head and neck, liver or kidney cancer. The CDR3 reads CASSEFGPGYEQFF. CDR3 sequence (DNA): TGCGCCAGCAGTGAGTTCGGGCCCGGCTATGAGCAGTTCTTC.